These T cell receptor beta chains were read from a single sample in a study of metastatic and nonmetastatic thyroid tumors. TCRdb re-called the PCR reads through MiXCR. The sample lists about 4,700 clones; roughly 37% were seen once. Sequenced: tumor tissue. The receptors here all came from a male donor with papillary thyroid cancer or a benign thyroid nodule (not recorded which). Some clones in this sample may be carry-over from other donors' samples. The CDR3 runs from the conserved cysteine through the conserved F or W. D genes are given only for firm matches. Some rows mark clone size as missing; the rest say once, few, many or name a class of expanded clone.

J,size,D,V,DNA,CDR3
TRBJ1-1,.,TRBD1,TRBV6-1,TGTGCCAGCAGGACCGGGACAGGGGGGACTGAAGCTTTCTTT,CASRTGTGGTEAFF
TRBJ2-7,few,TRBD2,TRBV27,TGTGCCAGCAGTTTACGGTCTAGCGGATTTTACGAGCAGTACTTC,CASSLRSSGFYEQYF
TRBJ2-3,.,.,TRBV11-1,TGTGCCAGCCAGCTGCGGGGAGACAGCACAGATACGCAGTATTTT,CASQLRGDSTDTQYF
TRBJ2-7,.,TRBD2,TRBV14,TGTGCCAGCAGCCTGCTGACAACGGGGGGCGAGCAGTACTTC,CASSLLTTGGEQYF
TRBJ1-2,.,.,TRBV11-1,TGTGCCAGCAGCTCCGGCGTTTCAGGGGAAGATCGCTATGGCTACACCTTC,CASSSGVSGEDRYGYTF
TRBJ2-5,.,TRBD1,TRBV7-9,TGTGCCAGCAGCAGAATGACGGGACAGGGGTACTTC,CASSRMTGQGYF
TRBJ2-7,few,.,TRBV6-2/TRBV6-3,TGTGCCAGCAGTTTCCACCCGGACAGCCACTACGAGCAGTACTTC,CASSFHPDSHYEQYF
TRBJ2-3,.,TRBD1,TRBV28,TGTGCCAGCAGTTTACTAGGGACAGGAACTAGTGTCACAGATACGCAGTATTTT,CASSLLGTGTSVTDTQYF
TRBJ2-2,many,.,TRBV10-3,TGTGCCATCAGTGATGAGACTCCGACCGGGGAGCTGTTTTTT,CAISDETPTGELFF
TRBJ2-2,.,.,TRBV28,TGTGCCAGCAGTTTAAGCTACGCCGGGGAGCTGTTTTTT,CASSLSYAGELFF
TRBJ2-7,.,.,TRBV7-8,TGTGCCAGCAGCTTACGGTTTACCTACGAGCAGTACTTC,CASSLRFTYEQYF
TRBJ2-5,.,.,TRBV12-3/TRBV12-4,TGTGCCAGCTGGGACGAAGTATCGGGGACCCAGTACTTC,CASWDEVSGTQYF
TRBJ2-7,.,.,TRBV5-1,TGCGCCAGCAGCTTGGGCTCTACAATCTACGAGCAGTACTTC,CASSLGSTIYEQYF
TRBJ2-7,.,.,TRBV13,TGTGCCAGCAGACAGGGCCCTTACGAGCAGTACTTC,CASRQGPYEQYF
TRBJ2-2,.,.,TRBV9,TGTGCCAGCAGCCAACGACAGGAAAACACCGGGGAGCTGTTTTTT,CASSQRQENTGELFF
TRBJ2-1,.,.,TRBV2,TGTGCCAGCAGCCAAAGTGATGAGCAGTTCTTC,CASSQSDEQFF
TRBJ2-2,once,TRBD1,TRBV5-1,TGCGCCAGCAGCCTAGGACAGGGAAACACCGGGGAGCTGTTTTTT,CASSLGQGNTGELFF
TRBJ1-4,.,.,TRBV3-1,TGTGCCAGCAGCCCCTCAGGGTCTGAAAAACTGTTTTTT,CASSPSGSEKLFF
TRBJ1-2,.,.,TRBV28,TGTGCCAGCAGTTTCAACTATGGCTACACCTTC,CASSFNYGYTF
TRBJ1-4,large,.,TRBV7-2,TGTGCCAGCAGCTTAGCGCCGGGGGTAGCTAATGAAAAACTGTTTTTT,CASSLAPGVANEKLFF
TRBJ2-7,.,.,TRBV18,TGTGCCAGCTCACCTCCTCAGAGGGGGGGTCTCTCCTACGAGCAGTACTTC,CASSPPQRGGLSYEQYF
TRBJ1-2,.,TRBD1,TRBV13,TGTGCCAGCAGCAGGACAGGGGGCGACTATGGCTACACCTTC,CASSRTGGDYGYTF
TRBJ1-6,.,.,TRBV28,TGTGCCAGCAGTTTTCTGGGACCTAAAGAGAATTCACCCCTCCACTTT,CASSFLGPKENSPLHF
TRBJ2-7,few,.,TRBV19,TGTGCCACCACCTCCGGGAGAACGGGAGAGCAGTACTTC,CATTSGRTGEQYF
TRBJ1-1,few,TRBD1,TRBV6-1,TGTGCCAGCAGTCGGACAGGGTACACTGAAGCTTTCTTT,CASSRTGYTEAFF
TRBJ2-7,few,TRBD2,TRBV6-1,TGTGCCAGCAGTGAGGGACTAGCCTCAACCTACGAGCAGTACTTC,CASSEGLASTYEQYF
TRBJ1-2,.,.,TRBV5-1,TGCGCCAGCAGCTTGGTCGTGGGGCTCGCTGGCTACACCTTC,CASSLVVGLAGYTF
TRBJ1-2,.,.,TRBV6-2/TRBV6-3,TGTGCCAGCAGTTACGGGTTCGCTAACTATGGCTACACCTTC,CASSYGFANYGYTF
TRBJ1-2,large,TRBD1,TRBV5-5,TGTGCCAGCAGACCTTCGCTGGGACAGGGTAATGGCTACACCTTC,CASRPSLGQGNGYTF
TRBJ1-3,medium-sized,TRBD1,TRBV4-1,TGCGCCAGCAGCCATCGACAGGGACGAAGAAACACCATATATTTT,CASSHRQGRRNTIYF
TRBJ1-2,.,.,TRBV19,TGTGCCAGTAGTATTTGGGGGTCCAACTATGGCTACACCTTC,CASSIWGSNYGYTF
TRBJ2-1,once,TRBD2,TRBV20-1,TGCAGTGCTAGAGTCGATAGCGGGAGACATGAGCAGTTCTTC,CSARVDSGRHEQFF
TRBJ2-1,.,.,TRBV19,TGTGCCAGTAGTTTTCGGAGTGGACCGGAGCAGTTCTTC,CASSFRSGPEQFF
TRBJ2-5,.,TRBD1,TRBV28,TGTGCCAGCAGTTTTCAGGGGGCCGGCCCGCGGGAGACCCAGTACTTC,CASSFQGAGPRETQYF
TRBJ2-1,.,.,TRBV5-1,TGCGCCAGCACCCTGGACAAATTCAATGAGCAGTTCTTC,CASTLDKFNEQFF
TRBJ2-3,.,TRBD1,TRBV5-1,TGCGCCAGCAGCTTAGAACAGGGGGCTCGCACAGATACGCAGTATTTT,CASSLEQGARTDTQYF
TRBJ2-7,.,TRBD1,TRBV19,TGTGCCAGTAGTGCAATAGGGAGAGGGGGCGCTTCCTTCTACGAGCAGTACTTC,CASSAIGRGGASFYEQYF
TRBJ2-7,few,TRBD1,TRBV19,TGTGCCAGTAGTATAGCCCCGACAGGGTTGGACTACGAGCAGTACTTC,CASSIAPTGLDYEQYF
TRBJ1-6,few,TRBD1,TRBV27,TGTGCCAGCAGTTTCTCCCCGACAGGGCTCGCATCACCCCTCCACTTT,CASSFSPTGLASPLHF
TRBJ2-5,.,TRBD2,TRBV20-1,TGCAGTGCTAGAGGGGAATTAGCGGGAGGATGGGAGACCCAGTACTTC,CSARGELAGGWETQYF
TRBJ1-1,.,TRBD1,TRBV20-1,TGCAGTGCTAGAGACCCAACGGACAGGGACACTGAAGCTTTCTTT,CSARDPTDRDTEAFF
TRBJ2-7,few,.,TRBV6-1,TGTGCCAGCGGACAGTACTACGAGCAGTACTTC,CASGQYYEQYF
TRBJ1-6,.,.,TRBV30,TGTGCCTGGAGAGGGGGTCGGTTATATTCACCCCTCCACTTT,CAWRGGRLYSPLHF
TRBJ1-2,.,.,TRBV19,TGTGCCAGTAGCCATCGGGGACTTAATGGCTACACCTTC,CASSHRGLNGYTF
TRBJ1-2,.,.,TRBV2,TGTGCCAGCAGTGATATGGGAGGCAGGCTGACTAGCGGTGGCTACACCTTC,CASSDMGGRLTSGGYTF
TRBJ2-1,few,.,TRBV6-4,TGTGCCAGCAGTGACTTGCAGATGGGTGAGCAGTTCTTC,CASSDLQMGEQFF
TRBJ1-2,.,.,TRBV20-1,TGCAGTGCTACCACGGGACTTATCTATGGCTACACCTTC,CSATTGLIYGYTF
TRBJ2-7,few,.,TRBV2,TGTGCCAGCAGCCAGGGCTTATGGGAGCAGTACTTC,CASSQGLWEQYF
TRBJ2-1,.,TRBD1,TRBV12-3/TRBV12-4,TGTGCCAGCAGTCCCCAAGGGGGCACCCACAATGAGCAGTTCTTC,CASSPQGGTHNEQFF
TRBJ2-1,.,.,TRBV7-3,TGTGCCAGCAGCTTAAACAATGAGCAGTTCTTC,CASSLNNEQFF
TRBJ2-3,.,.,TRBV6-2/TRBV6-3,TGTGCCAGCACCATGACCCGGGACTCCGCGGAGTATTTT,CASTMTRDSAEYF
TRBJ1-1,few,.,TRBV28,TGTGCCAGCTCCGAAATGAACAGGGAAAACACTGAAGCTTTCTTT,CASSEMNRENTEAFF
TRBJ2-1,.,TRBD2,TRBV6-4,TGTGCCAGCAGTGTTGCTAGCGGGGGAAGGGAGCAGTTCTTC,CASSVASGGREQFF
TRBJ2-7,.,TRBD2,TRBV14,TGTGCCAGCAGCAAGAGGTCTCTTCTAGCGGACTCCTACGAGCAGTACTTC,CASSKRSLLADSYEQYF
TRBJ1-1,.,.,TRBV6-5,TGTGCCAGCAGTTCGTTACAGGCGAACACTGAAGCTTTCTTT,CASSSLQANTEAFF
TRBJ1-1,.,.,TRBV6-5,TGTGCCAGCAGTTACCAGGGGAGCACTGAAGCTTTCTTT,CASSYQGSTEAFF
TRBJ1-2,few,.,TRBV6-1,TGTGCCAGCAGCCCGGACAGAGCGCGGGGCTACACCTTC,CASSPDRARGYTF
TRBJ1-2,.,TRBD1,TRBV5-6,TGTGCCAGCAGCTGGGGACAGTACGAAGGCTACACCTTC,CASSWGQYEGYTF
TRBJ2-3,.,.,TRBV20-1,TGCAGTGCTAGTGGCGGTGCAGATACGCAGTATTTT,CSASGGADTQYF
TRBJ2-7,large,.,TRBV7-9,TGTGCCAGCAGCTTAGCGGGATGGGCCTACGAGCAGTACTTC,CASSLAGWAYEQYF